The 21 T cell receptor beta chains below all came from one sample that was sequenced in a study of neoadjuvant anti-PD-1 for oral cavity cancer (dated by TCRdb to the early 2020s). In light of the paper, this sample's time point label describes: before neoadjuvant nivolumab. The method behind the library was the immunoSEQ multiplex PCR assay. TCRdb obtained this table from immuneACCESS and retained in-frame rearrangements with V and J assigned. These tables miss some clones; where compared with another copy, unresolved V genes account for less than half of the shortfall, and the remainder is unexplained. The sample table lists 84,000 or so clones, less than 85% of them with a count of one. In total, the top ten clones hold over 3% of the sample. The material sequenced was PBMCs, taken before nivolumab (anti-PD-1) treatment. These receptors all stem from a person aged 35 to 85 with oral cavity squamous cell carcinoma.

V gene TRBV5-1 combines with J gene TRBJ1-1; maybe TRBD1 (6 bases). CDR1 and CDR2 (germline): SGHRS, YFSETQ. Trimming removed 4 bases from V and 4 bases from J, with 17 bases in between. The CDR3 contains 15 residues. The CDR3 region has the DNA TGCGCCAGCAGCGGGGGGCAGGGATTAAGCACTGAAGCTTTCTTT. Amino acids: CASSGGQGLSTEAFF.

The rearrangement joins TRBV19 to TRBJ2-7, with 7 positions matching TRBD1. The CDR3 covers 13 residues. Germline V gives CDR1 LNHDA, CDR2 SQIVND (reference sequence). V shed 8 bases and J 3 bases; nucleotides not matched to a gene: 7. CDR3 protein: CASSRQGNYEQYF. The DNA of the CDR3 is TGTGCCAGTTCGAGACAGGGAAACTACGAGCAGTACTTC.

The genes are TRBV6-1 and TRBJ1-1; tentatively, D is TRBD1 (5 bases). The CDR3 covers 15 residues. Germline assignment: CDR1 MNHNS and CDR2 SASEGT. Trimming pared 5 bases from V and 4 bases from J, leaving 17 bases between. CDR3 DNA sequence: TGTGCCAGCAGTCGTGAGTCGGGGGTTCCCACTGAAGCTTTCTTT. Its protein product is CASSRESGVPTEAFF.

This clone showed up just once. This sequence joins TRBV28 and TRBJ1-1, with D uncertain. CDR3 length: 14 residues. The V end was cut by 4 bases, the J end by 8 bases, with 17 bases between. The germline V gene encodes CDR1 MDHEN and CDR2 SYDVKM. The CDR3 loop reads CASSSVSPMREAFF. The CDR3 nucleotides are TGTGCCAGCAGTTCGGTATCCCCAATGAGAGAAGCTTTCTTT.

The chain carries TRBV7-9 and TRBJ2-5; 12 nucleotides agree with TRBD2. The CDR3 runs to 16 residues. Germline V lookup: CDR1 SEHNR, CDR2 FQNEAQ (reference sequence). J was trimmed by 4 bases and V by 4 bases; bases with no gene match: 7. The CDR3 region is CASSYRTGLAGETQYF. CDR3 coding DNA: TGTGCCAGCAGCTATCGAACGGGACTAGCGGGAGAGACCCAGTACTTC. Variable domain in full (rest from reference TRBV7-9 and TRBJ2-5): DTGVSQNPRHKITKRGQNVTFRCDPISEHNRLYWYRQTLGQGPEFLTYFQNEAQLEKSRLLSDRFSAERPKGSFSTLEIQRTEQGDSAMYLCASSYRTGLAGETQYFGPGTRLLVL.

The V gene is TRBV30, the J gene TRBJ2-7; D perhaps matches TRBD1 (6 bases). Looked up from germline, CDR1 is GTSNPN and CDR2 is SVGIG (reference sequence). The CDR3 has 14 residues. V was pared by 8 bases and J by 1 base, with 18 bases between. CDR3 in amino acids: CAANFRDKSYEQYF. DNA of the CDR3: TGTGCCGCCAATTTCCGGGACAAGTCCTACGAGCAGTACTTC.

The chain has TRBV2 and TRBJ2-1, with D unresolved. From germline, CDR1 is SNHLY and CDR2 FYNNEI. CDR3 length: 16 residues. The ends were cut back, 2 bases at V and 0 bases at J, with 11 bases in the middle. CDR3: CASSERTFISYNEQFF. The CDR3, as DNA: TGTGCCAGCAGTGAAAGGACGTTTATCTCCTACAATGAGCAGTTCTTC.

The rearrangement links TRBV2 to TRBJ2-5; 7 bases match TRBD1. The length of the CDR3 is 14 residues. Looked up from germline, CDR1 is SNHLY and CDR2 is FYNNEI. V shed 5 bases and J 4 bases; nucleotides not matched to a gene: 7. The CDR3 protein is CASSLDRERETQYF. The CDR3 DNA reads TGTGCCAGCAGTCTTGACAGGGAGCGAGAGACCCAGTACTTC.

This clone was recorded only once. The chain carries TRBV19 and TRBJ1-2; TRBD1 aligns across 7 bases. V shed 8 bases, J shed 11 bases, and the junction held 11 bases outside the gene matches. Germline CDR1 reads LNHDA; CDR2 reads SQIVND (reference sequence). The CDR3 has 12 residues. As DNA, the CDR3 is TGTGCCAGTCGGGGCAGGGGGTCTGGATACACCTTC. Its translation is CASRGRGSGYTF.

The chain couples TRBV19 to TRBJ2-6; 7 bases fit TRBD1. The length of the CDR3 is 16 residues. The J segment lost 1 base and the V segment lost 7 bases, leaving 7 bases of the junction unmatched. Per germline, CDR1 LNHDA and CDR2 SQIVND (reference sequence). The CDR3 DNA follows: TGTGCCAGTACGAGGACAGGTGTATCTGGGGCCAACGTCCTGACTTTC. This translates into CASTRTGVSGANVLTF.

The genes are TRBV6-1 and TRBJ1-2; TRBD1 might be the D (6 bases). Deletions cut 3 bases from V and 8 bases from J, with 13 bases between. The CDR3 totals 13 residues. Germline V lookup: CDR1 MNHNS, CDR2 SASEGT. Written as DNA, the CDR3 is TGTGCCAGCAGTGAGGTGGGGGCAGAGGGCTACACCTTC. This sequence encodes CASSEVGAEGYTF.

This clone was counted a few times. The chain joins TRBV6-5 to TRBJ1-3; D is perhaps TRBD1 (5 bases). V lost 6 bases to trimming and J lost 14 bases, with 17 bases between them. The CDR3 runs to 12 residues. Germline CDR1 MNHEY, CDR2 SVGAGI. The CDR3 DNA follows: TGTGCCAGCAGGGACACGTTCCGGGGGGTATATTTT. This encodes CASRDTFRGVYF.

The chain has TRBV20-1 and TRBJ2-1; no firm D call. The CDR3 has 11 residues. Germline V CDR1 and CDR2: DFQATT, SNEGSKA (reference sequence). Deletions cut 7 bases from V and 8 bases from J, with 12 bases between. The CDR3 reads CSEHKIDEQFF. CDR3 nucleotide sequence: TGCAGTGAGCACAAGATTGATGAGCAGTTCTTC.

This rearrangement joins TRBV6-5 to TRBJ2-7; TRBD2 agrees at 8 bases. Unmatched junction bases numbered 9, after V lost 6 bases and J lost 2 bases. The CDR3 length is 15 residues. In germline, CDR1 is MNHEY, CDR2 SVGAGI. CDR3 residues: CASSRSGSATYEQYF. The CDR3 region has the DNA TGTGCCAGCAGCCGCAGCGGGAGTGCGACCTACGAGCAGTACTTC.

J is TRBJ2-1 and V is TRBV5-1, with D perhaps matching TRBD1 or TRBD2 (5 bases each). CDR3 length equals 15 residues. The germline CDR1 and CDR2 sequences are SGHRS and YFSETQ. Between the trimmed V and J ends, which lost 3 bases and 4 bases, there was a span of 14 bases. The DNA for the CDR3 is TGCGCCAGCAGCTGGGACGACATATCTTACAATGAGCAGTTCTTC. Residues: CASSWDDISYNEQFF.

The V call is TRBV29-1, the J call TRBJ2-2; D remains unclear. Germline V gene lookup returns CDR1 SQVTM and CDR2 ANQGSEA. This CDR3 is 13 amino acids long. Trimming took 5 bases from V and 4 from J, leaving 11 bases between them. The CDR3 here is CSVSLSSTGELFF. CDR3 sequence (DNA): TGCAGCGTTAGCCTTTCCAGCACCGGGGAGCTGTTTTTT.

The chain carries TRBV7-8 and TRBJ1-1, with D perhaps TRBD1 (6 bases). This CDR3 spans 15 amino acids. The germline gives CDR1 SGHVS, CDR2 FQNEAQ. The germline V and J ends were trimmed by 5 bases and 11 bases, with 24 bases remaining between them. As DNA, the CDR3 is TGTGCCAGCAGCCAACAGACAGGCCCAGTCGACATCGCTTTCTTT. Protein sequence: CASSQQTGPVDIAFF.

This sequence joins TRBV4-1 and TRBJ2-1, with TRBD1 matching 7 bases. Germline V gene data show CDR1 as MGHRA and CDR2 as YSYEKL. The CDR3 sequence is 17 residues long. J gave up 4 bases and V 1 base, and 10 bases lay outside the gene matches. CDR3 sequence: CASSQAMTGIVYNEQFF. CDR3 coding DNA: TGCGCCAGCAGCCAAGCTATGACAGGGATTGTTTACAATGAGCAGTTCTTC.

This chain joins TRBV9 and TRBJ2-5, with unresolved D. The CDR3 covers 13 residues. Trimming took off 2 bases at V and 5 bases at J, with 10 bases between the two ends. Germline CDR1 SGDLS, CDR2 YYNGEE. The CDR3 bases are TGTGCCAGCAGCGTTGGGCTGGGTGAGACCCAGTACTTC. Translating it yields CASSVGLGETQYF. Full variable domain (remainder filled in from reference TRBV9 and TRBJ2-5): DSGVTQTPKHLITATGQRVTLRCSPRSGDLSVYWYQQSLDQGLQFLIQYYNGEERAKGNILERFSAQQFPDLHSELNLSSLELGDSALYFCASSVGLGETQYFGPGTRLLVL.

This rearrangement joins TRBV6-6 to TRBJ1-2, with D unclear. Germline CDR1 and CDR2: MNHNY and SVGAGI (reference sequence). V was clipped by 2 bases and J by 2 bases, with 9 bases between them. This CDR3 region has 14 residues. CDR3 amino acids: CASSYLSENYGYTF. The CDR3 DNA reads as TGTGCCAGCAGTTACCTCAGCGAGAACTATGGCTACACCTTC.

The V and J genes are TRBV7-3 and TRBJ2-2; a possible D gene is TRBD1 (6 bases). The germline V gene has CDR1 SGHTA and CDR2 FQGTGA. V was trimmed by 5 bases and J by 2 bases, leaving 27 bases between them. This CDR3 has 20 residues. The CDR3 region is CASSQIPVGWTAPNTGELFF. The DNA for the CDR3 is TGTGCCAGCAGCCAAATACCCGTCGGATGGACAGCTCCTAACACCGGGGAGCTGTTTTTT.